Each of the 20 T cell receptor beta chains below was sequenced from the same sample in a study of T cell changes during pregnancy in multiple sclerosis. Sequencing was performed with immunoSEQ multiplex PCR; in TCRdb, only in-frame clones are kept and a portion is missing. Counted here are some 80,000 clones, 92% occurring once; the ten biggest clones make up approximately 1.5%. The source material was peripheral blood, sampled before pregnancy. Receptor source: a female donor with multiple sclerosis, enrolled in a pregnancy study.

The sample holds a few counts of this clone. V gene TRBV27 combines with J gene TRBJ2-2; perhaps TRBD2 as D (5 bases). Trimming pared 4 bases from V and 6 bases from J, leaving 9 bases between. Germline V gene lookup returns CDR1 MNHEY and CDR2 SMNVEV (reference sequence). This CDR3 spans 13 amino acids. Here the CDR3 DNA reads TGTGCCAGCAGTTATTGGGGAGCCGGGGAGCTGTTTTTT. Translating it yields CASSYWGAGELFF.

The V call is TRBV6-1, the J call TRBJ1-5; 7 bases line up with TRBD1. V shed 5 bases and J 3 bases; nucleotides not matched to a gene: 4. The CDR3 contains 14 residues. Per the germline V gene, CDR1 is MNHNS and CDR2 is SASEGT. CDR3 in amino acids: CASSIGTANQPQHF. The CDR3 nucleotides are TGTGCCAGCAGTATTGGGACAGCCAATCAGCCCCAGCATTTT.

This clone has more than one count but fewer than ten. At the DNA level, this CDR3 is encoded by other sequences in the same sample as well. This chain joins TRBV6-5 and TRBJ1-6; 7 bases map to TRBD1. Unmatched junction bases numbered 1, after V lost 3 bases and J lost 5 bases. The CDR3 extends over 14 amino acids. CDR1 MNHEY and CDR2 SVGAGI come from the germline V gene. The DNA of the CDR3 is TGTGCCAGCAGTTATGGGACAGATAATTCACCCCTCCACTTT. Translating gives CASSYGTDNSPLHF.

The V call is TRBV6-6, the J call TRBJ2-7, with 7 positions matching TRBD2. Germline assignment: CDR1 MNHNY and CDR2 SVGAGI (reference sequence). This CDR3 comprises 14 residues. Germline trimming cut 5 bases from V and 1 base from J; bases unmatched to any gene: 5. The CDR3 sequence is CASSGSGESYEQYF. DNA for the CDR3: TGTGCCAGCAGTGGGAGCGGGGAATCCTACGAGCAGTACTTC.

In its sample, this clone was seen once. CDR3 residues: CASSSWGVPGTQYF. CDR3 in DNA: TGTGCCAGCAGTTCCTGGGGGGTCCCTGGGACCCAGTACTTC. The gene calls are TRBV27 and TRBJ2-5, with TRBD2 as a possible D gene (6 bases). Trimming took 4 bases from V and 7 from J, leaving 16 bases between them. This CDR3 is built from 14 residues. Germline V gene sequence: CDR1 MNHEY, CDR2 SMNVEV (reference sequence).

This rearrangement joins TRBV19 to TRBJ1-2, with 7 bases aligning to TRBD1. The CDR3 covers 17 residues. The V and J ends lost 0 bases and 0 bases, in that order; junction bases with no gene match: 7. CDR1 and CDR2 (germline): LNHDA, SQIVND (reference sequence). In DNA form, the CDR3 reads TGTGCCAGTAGTATAGATCTAGGGACAGAAGCTAACTATGGCTACACCTTC. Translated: CASSIDLGTEANYGYTF.

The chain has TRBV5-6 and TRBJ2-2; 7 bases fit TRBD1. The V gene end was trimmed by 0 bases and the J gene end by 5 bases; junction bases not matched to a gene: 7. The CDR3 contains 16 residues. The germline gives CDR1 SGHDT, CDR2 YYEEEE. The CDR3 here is CASSLASGRGTGELFF. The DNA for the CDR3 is TGTGCCAGCAGCTTGGCCTCGGGCAGGGGGACCGGGGAGCTGTTTTTT.

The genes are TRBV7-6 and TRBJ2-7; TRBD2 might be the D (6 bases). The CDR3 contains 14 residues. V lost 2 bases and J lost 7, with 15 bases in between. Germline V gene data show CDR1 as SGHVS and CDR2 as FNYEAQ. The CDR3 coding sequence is TGTGCCAGCAGCTTACCGCAGGGAGGCGGGGAGCAGTACTTC. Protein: CASSLPQGGGEQYF.

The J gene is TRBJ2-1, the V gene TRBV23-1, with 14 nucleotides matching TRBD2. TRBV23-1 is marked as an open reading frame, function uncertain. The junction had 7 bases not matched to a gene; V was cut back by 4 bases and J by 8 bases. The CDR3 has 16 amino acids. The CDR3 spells CASSPRLAGGPDEQFF. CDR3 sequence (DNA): TGCGCCAGCAGTCCCCGACTAGCGGGGGGGCCTGATGAGCAGTTCTTC.

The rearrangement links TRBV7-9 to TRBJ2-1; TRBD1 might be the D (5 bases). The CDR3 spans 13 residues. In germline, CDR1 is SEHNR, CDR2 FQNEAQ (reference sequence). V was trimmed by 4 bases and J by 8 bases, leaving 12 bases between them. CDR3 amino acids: CASSSRGPDEQFF. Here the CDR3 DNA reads TGTGCCAGCAGCTCTAGGGGCCCCGATGAGCAGTTCTTC.

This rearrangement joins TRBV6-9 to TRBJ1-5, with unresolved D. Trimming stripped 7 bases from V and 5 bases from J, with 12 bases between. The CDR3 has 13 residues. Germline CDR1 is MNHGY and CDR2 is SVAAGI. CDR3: CASILRVHQPQHF. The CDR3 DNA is TGTGCCAGCATCCTTCGGGTTCATCAGCCCCAGCATTTT.

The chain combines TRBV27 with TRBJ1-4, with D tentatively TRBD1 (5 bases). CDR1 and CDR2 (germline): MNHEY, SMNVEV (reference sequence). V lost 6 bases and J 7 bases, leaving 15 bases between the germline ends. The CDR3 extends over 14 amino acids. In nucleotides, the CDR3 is TGTGCCAGCAGAAGGCAGGGCGTGGGTGAAAAACTGTTTTTT. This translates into CASRRQGVGEKLFF.

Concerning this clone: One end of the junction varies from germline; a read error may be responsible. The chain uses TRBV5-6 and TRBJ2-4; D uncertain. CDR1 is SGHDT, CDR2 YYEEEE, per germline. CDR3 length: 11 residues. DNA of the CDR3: TGTGCCAGCAGCTTGGACGGGTTTCGAAGCTTC. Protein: CASSLDGFRSF. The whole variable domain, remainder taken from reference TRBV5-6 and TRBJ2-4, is DAGVTQSPTHLIKTRGQQVTLRCSPKSGHDTVSWYQQALGQGPQFIFQYYEEEERQRGNFPDRFSGHQFPNYSSELNVNALLLGDSALYLCASSLDGFRSFGAGTRLSVL.

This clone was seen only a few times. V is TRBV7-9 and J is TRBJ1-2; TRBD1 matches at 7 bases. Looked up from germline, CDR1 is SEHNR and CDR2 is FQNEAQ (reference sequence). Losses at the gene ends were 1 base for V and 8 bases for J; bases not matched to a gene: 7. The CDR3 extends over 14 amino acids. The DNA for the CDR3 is TGTGCCAGCAGCTTAGATTTGGGGACAGCCGGCTACACCTTC. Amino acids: CASSLDLGTAGYTF. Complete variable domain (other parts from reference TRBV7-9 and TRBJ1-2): DTGVSQNPRHKITKRGQNVTFRCDPISEHNRLYWYRQTLGQGPEFLTYFQNEAQLEKSRLLSDRFSAERPKGSFSTLEIQRTEQGDSAMYLCASSLDLGTAGYTFGSGTRLTVV.

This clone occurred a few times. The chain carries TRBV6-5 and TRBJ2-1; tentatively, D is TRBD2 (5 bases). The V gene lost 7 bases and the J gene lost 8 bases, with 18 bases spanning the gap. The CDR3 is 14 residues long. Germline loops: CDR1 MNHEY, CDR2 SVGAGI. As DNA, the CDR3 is TGTGCCAGCACCTCCCTAGCCAGGTTTGATGAGCAGTTCTTC. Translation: CASTSLARFDEQFF.

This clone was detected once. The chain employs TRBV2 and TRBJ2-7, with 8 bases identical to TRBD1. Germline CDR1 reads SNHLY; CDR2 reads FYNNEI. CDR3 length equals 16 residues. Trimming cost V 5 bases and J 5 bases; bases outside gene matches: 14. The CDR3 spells CASSYRRGQVSDEQYF. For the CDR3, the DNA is TGTGCCAGCAGTTACCGACGGGGACAGGTGTCGGACGAGCAGTACTTC.

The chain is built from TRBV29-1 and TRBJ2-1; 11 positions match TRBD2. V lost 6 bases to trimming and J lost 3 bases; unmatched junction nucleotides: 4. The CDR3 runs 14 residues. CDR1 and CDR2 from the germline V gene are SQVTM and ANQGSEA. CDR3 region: CSVAGLAVYNEQFF. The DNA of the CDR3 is TGCAGCGTCGCGGGACTAGCGGTCTACAATGAGCAGTTCTTC.

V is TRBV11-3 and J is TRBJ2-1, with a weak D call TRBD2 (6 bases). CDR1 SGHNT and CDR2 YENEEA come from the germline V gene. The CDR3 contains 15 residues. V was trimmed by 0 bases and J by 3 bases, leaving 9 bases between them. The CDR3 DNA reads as TGTGCCAGCAGCTTAGAGGGGGGTAACTACAATGAGCAGTTCTTC. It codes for CASSLEGGNYNEQFF.

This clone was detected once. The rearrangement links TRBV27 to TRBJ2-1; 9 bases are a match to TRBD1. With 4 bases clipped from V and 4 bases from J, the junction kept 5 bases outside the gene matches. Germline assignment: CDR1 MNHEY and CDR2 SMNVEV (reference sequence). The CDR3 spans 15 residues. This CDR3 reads CASSSSGTGYNEQFF. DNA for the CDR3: TGTGCCAGCAGTTCTTCCGGGACAGGGTACAATGAGCAGTTCTTC.

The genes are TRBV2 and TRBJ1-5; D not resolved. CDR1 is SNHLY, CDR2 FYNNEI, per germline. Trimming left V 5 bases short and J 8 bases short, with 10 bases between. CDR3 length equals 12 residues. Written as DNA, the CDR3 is TGTGCCAGCAGTCTCCCGCCGGAGCCCCAGCATTTT. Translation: CASSLPPEPQHF.